Shown below are 31 T cell receptor beta chains from a single sample sequenced in a study of cytomegalovirus exposure and HLA in healthy donors. Use of 60 Vbeta and 13 Jbeta primers characterized the PCR. Method: immunoSEQ multiplex PCR; TCRdb's copy keeps in-frame clones and lacks some. The sample lists about 140,000 clones; over 60% were seen once. The sequenced sample consisted of PBMCs. Receptor source: a female donor in good health and CMV-seropositive.

The chain has TRBV4-1 and TRBJ1-3, with D unclear. This CDR3 is built from 15 residues. Germline CDR1 MGHRA, CDR2 YSYEKL. Trimming pared 4 bases from V and 0 bases from J, leaving 10 bases between. CDR3 amino acids: CASSPSYRSGNTIYF. The CDR3 nucleotides are TGCGCCAGCAGCCCCAGTTACCGCTCTGGAAACACCATATATTTT.

V is TRBV11-2 and J is TRBJ2-2; tentative D call: TRBD1 (6 bases). CDR3 length equals 16 residues. Germline CDR1 and CDR2: SGHAT and FQNNGV. V lost 1 base to trimming and J lost 7 bases, with 16 bases between them. The CDR3 sequence: CASSLGGRGPVGELFF. The DNA for the CDR3 is TGTGCCAGCAGCTTAGGCGGCAGGGGCCCCGTCGGGGAGCTGTTTTTT.

This sequence joins TRBV30 and TRBJ2-3; 8 bases align to TRBD2. There are 14 residues in the CDR3. Trimming cost V 2 bases and J 3 bases; bases outside gene matches: 4. The germline CDR1 and CDR2 sequences are GTSNPN and SVGIG (reference sequence). In DNA, the CDR3 is TGTGCCTGGAGTACCGGCGGGAGGACAGATACGCAGTATTTT. Its translation: CAWSTGGRTDTQYF.

V gene TRBV7-9 combines with J gene TRBJ2-1, with TRBD2 matching over 7 bases. Trimming cost V 7 bases and J 0 bases; bases outside gene matches: 6. The CDR3 has 15 residues. Germline V lookup: CDR1 SEHNR, CDR2 FQNEAQ (reference sequence). CDR3 coding DNA: TGTGCCAGCAACCCTAGCGGAGGCTCCTACAATGAGCAGTTCTTC. This encodes CASNPSGGSYNEQFF.

The sample holds a few counts of this clone. The gene calls are TRBV28 and TRBJ2-1, with a tentative D call TRBD1 (6 bases). CDR1 and CDR2 (germline): MDHEN, SYDVKM. CDR3 length equals 16 residues. V shed 6 bases and J shed 4 bases, with 19 bases lying between them. The CDR3 loop reads CASSPSWGTTYNEQFF. The CDR3 DNA reads as TGTGCCAGCAGCCCGAGTTGGGGGACAACATACAATGAGCAGTTCTTC.

This chain joins TRBV7-3 and TRBJ1-1; a possible D gene is TRBD1 (6 bases). This CDR3 comprises 14 residues. Looked up from germline, CDR1 is SGHTA and CDR2 is FQGTGA. V was clipped by 2 bases and J by 0 bases, with 7 bases between them. The CDR3 DNA is TGTGCCAGCAGCTTAGGACAGATGAACACTGAAGCTTTCTTT. This translates into CASSLGQMNTEAFF.

The V call is TRBV5-1, the J call TRBJ1-3; D is unclear. The ends were cut back, 0 bases at V and 0 bases at J, with 7 bases in the middle. Germline V lookup: CDR1 SGHRS, CDR2 YFSETQ. This CDR3 is built from 15 residues. The CDR3 nucleotides are TGCGCCAGCAGCTTGGACTCAGGCTCTGGAAACACCATATATTTT. Its translation: CASSLDSGSGNTIYF.

The chain joins TRBV5-4 to TRBJ1-2, with D perhaps matching TRBD1 (5 bases). Trimming removed 7 bases from V and 6 bases from J, with 16 bases in between. This CDR3 is 13 amino acids long. CDR1 SGHNT and CDR2 YYREEE come from the germline V gene (reference sequence). The CDR3 here is CASGSREAHGYTF. The CDR3 nucleotides are TGTGCCAGCGGTTCCAGGGAAGCCCATGGCTACACCTTC.

The rearrangement uses TRBV2 and TRBJ2-7; D possibly corresponds to TRBD2 (5 bases). V lost 3 bases and J lost 3, with 12 bases in between. The CDR3 is made up of 14 amino acids. The germline V gene has CDR1 SNHLY and CDR2 FYNNEI. CDR3 nucleotide sequence: TGTGCCAGCAGTGAGCGGGCTATGAGCTACGAGCAGTACTTC. Its translation: CASSERAMSYEQYF.

The rearrangement links TRBV7-6 to TRBJ2-2, with 7 bases identical to TRBD2. The germline V gene encodes CDR1 SGHVS and CDR2 FNYEAQ. The CDR3 covers 16 residues. Trimming removed 1 base from V and 4 bases from J; junction bases left unmatched: 6. Here the CDR3 DNA reads TGTGCCAGCAGCTTAGTTGGCGGGGGAGTCACCGGGGAGCTGTTTTTT. Translating gives CASSLVGGGVTGELFF.

This rearrangement joins TRBV4-1 to TRBJ1-1; tentative D call: TRBD1 (5 bases). This CDR3 spans 15 amino acids. CDR1 MGHRA and CDR2 YSYEKL come from the germline V gene. V was clipped by 3 bases and J by 5 bases, with 16 bases between them. The CDR3: CASSHEGRGGTEAFF. In DNA, the CDR3 is TGCGCCAGCAGCCATGAGGGGAGGGGAGGAACTGAAGCTTTCTTT.

This chain uses TRBV11-2 with TRBJ1-1; no clear D. The V gene's germline CDR1 is SGHAT and CDR2 FQNNGV. V lost 1 base and J lost 1, with 4 bases in between. The CDR3 totals 13 residues. For the CDR3, the DNA is TGTGCCAGCAGCTTAGTGGCGAACACTGAAGCTTTCTTT. Translating gives CASSLVANTEAFF.

This clone was observed a few times. The V gene is TRBV15, the J gene TRBJ2-7; the match to TRBD2 covers 7 bases. Per the germline V gene, CDR1 is LNHNV and CDR2 is YYDKDF (reference sequence). V gave up 5 bases and J gave up 2 bases; unmatched junction bases: 12. The CDR3 loop spans 16 amino acids. CDR3 sequence: CATSPRDGGIPYEQYF. DNA for the CDR3: TGTGCCACCAGCCCCCGAGACGGGGGGATACCCTACGAGCAGTACTTC.

This clone was detected a few times. The chain employs TRBV7-3 and TRBJ1-1; D perhaps matches TRBD1 (5 bases). Trimming removed 2 bases at V and 1 base at J, with 5 bases between. The CDR3 totals 13 residues. CDR1 and CDR2 from the germline V gene are SGHTA and FQGTGA. The CDR3 reads CASSLGQNTEAFF. CDR3 sequence (DNA): TGTGCCAGCAGCTTAGGACAGAACACTGAAGCTTTCTTT.

The chain joins TRBV18 to TRBJ2-3; the match to TRBD1 covers 8 bases. V trimming: 2 bases; J trimming: 1 base; junction bases outside the gene matches: 5. Germline V gives CDR1 KGHSH, CDR2 LQKENI. The CDR3 length is 16 residues. DNA for the CDR3: TGTGCCAGCTCACCATGGGGACAGGTCGGCACAGATACGCAGTATTTT. It specifies CASSPWGQVGTDTQYF.

J is TRBJ2-7 and V is TRBV27; 11 bases are a match to TRBD2. Germline V gene sequence: CDR1 MNHEY, CDR2 SMNVEV (reference sequence). This CDR3 is built from 14 residues. After removal of 6 bases from V and 2 bases from J, the junction contained 3 bases not matched to a gene. CDR3 sequence (DNA): TGTGCCAGCAGGGGGACTAGCGGAACCTACGAGCAGTACTTC. It codes for CASRGTSGTYEQYF.

The V call is TRBV7-3, the J call TRBJ2-7; D is possibly TRBD2 (6 bases). Per germline, CDR1 SGHTA and CDR2 FQGTGA. CDR3 length equals 13 residues. Trimming pared 2 bases from V and 3 bases from J, leaving 8 bases between. The CDR3 DNA sequence: TGTGCCAGCAGCTTAGGGCGGGACTACGAGCAGTACTTC. Translated, it gives CASSLGRDYEQYF.

This rearrangement joins TRBV6-5 to TRBJ2-7; D is perhaps TRBD2 (5 bases). Germline assignment: CDR1 MNHEY and CDR2 SVGAGI. CDR3 size: 14 residues. Trimming shortened V by 7 bases and J by 3 bases, and 16 bases separated the two germline ends. CDR3 sequence (DNA): TGTGCCAGCATGACGAGGGCGGGCAGCTACGAGCAGTACTTC. This codes for CASMTRAGSYEQYF.

The V gene is TRBV18, the J gene TRBJ2-2; 7 bases agree with TRBD1. V lost 4 bases to trimming and J lost 4 bases; unmatched junction nucleotides: 9. Germline V gene data show CDR1 as KGHSH and CDR2 as LQKENI. The CDR3 is 16 residues long. CDR3 DNA: TGTGCCAGCTCACAGAGACGGGCAGGGGGCACCGGGGAGCTGTTTTTT. This sequence encodes CASSQRRAGGTGELFF.

The CDR3 protein is CASSPEAGRRTDTQYF. Written as DNA, the CDR3 is TGTGCCAGCAGCCCCGAAGCTGGGAGAAGAACAGATACGCAGTATTTT. The chain has TRBV11-2 and TRBJ2-3, with TRBD2 as a possible D gene (5 bases). V lost 5 bases to trimming and J lost 3 bases, with 18 bases between them. Germline CDR1 reads SGHAT; CDR2 reads FQNNGV. This CDR3 spans 16 amino acids.

The chain uses TRBV29-1 and TRBJ2-7; D gene unclear. Trimming took 6 bases from V and 3 from J, leaving 9 bases between them. The germline gives CDR1 SQVTM, CDR2 ANQGSEA. This CDR3 region has 11 residues. CDR3 sequence: CSVKTSYEQYF. CDR3 DNA sequence: TGCAGCGTCAAGACAAGCTACGAGCAGTACTTC.

The chain recombines TRBV28 with TRBJ1-5; D unresolved. Germline V gene data show CDR1 as MDHEN and CDR2 as SYDVKM. V lost 3 bases and J 0 bases, leaving 12 bases between the germline ends. The CDR3 runs 16 residues. The CDR3 DNA follows: TGTGCCAGCAGTTTGCCGAGTCCCTATAGCAATCAGCCCCAGCATTTT. Protein sequence: CASSLPSPYSNQPQHF.

The chain links TRBV28 to TRBJ2-7; 7 bases agree with TRBD1. Germline CDR1 MDHEN, CDR2 SYDVKM. This CDR3 spans 14 amino acids. V lost 2 bases to trimming and J lost 5 bases; unmatched junction nucleotides: 6. CDR3 loop: CASSLKQGRNEQYF. In DNA form, the CDR3 reads TGTGCCAGCAGTTTAAAACAGGGGCGAAACGAGCAGTACTTC.

V is TRBV6-1 and J is TRBJ2-1, with a tentative D call TRBD2 (6 bases). The CDR3 covers 14 residues. Trimming cost V 3 bases and J 0 bases, with 6 bases left between them. CDR1 and CDR2 from the germline V gene are MNHNS and SASEGT. The CDR3 nucleotides read TGTGCCAGCAGTGAGGGAGGCTCCTACAATGAGCAGTTCTTC. Amino acid sequence: CASSEGGSYNEQFF.

This clone was observed a handful of times. The J gene is TRBJ2-5, the V gene TRBV7-8; 8 bases are shared with TRBD2. CDR1 SGHVS and CDR2 FQNEAQ come from the germline V gene. This CDR3 comprises 17 residues. J gave up 14 bases and V 2 bases, and 22 bases lay outside the gene matches. In nucleotides, the CDR3 is TGTGCCAGCAGCTTATCGTACCAGCGGGGGCCCTCTACCCAAGACTACTTC. Amino acid sequence: CASSLSYQRGPSTQDYF.

The rearrangement joins TRBV7-9 to TRBJ2-7; 10 positions agree with TRBD1. J gave up 8 bases and V 8 bases, and 9 bases lay outside the gene matches. CDR1 is SEHNR, CDR2 FQNEAQ, per germline (reference sequence). CDR3 length: 13 residues. The CDR3 spells CASQTGGEGKQYF. The CDR3 nucleotides are TGTGCCAGCCAGACAGGGGGCGAAGGGAAGCAGTACTTC. The full variable domain, rest sourced from reference TRBV7-9 and TRBJ2-7, is DTGVSQNPRHKITKRGQNVTFRCDPISEHNRLYWYRQTLGQGPEFLTYFQNEAQLEKSRLLSDRFSAERPKGSFSTLEIQRTEQGDSAMYLCASQTGGEGKQYFGPGTRLTVT.

This chain joins TRBV27 and TRBJ1-6; D uncertain. Germline-derived CDR1 and CDR2 are MNHEY and SMNVEV (reference sequence). The CDR3 consists of 14 residues. Trimming removed 6 bases from V and 0 bases from J, with 6 bases in between. The CDR3 nucleotides read TGTGCCAGCAGCCCGAGCTCCTATAATTCACCCCTCCACTTT. This encodes CASSPSSYNSPLHF.

The gene calls are TRBV11-1 and TRBJ1-2; D is unresolved. The CDR3 covers 12 residues. CDR1 and CDR2 (germline): SGHAT, FQDESV (reference sequence). V dropped 1 base and J dropped 7 bases, with 7 bases sitting between them. CDR3 region: CASSLDRTGYTF. In DNA, the CDR3 is TGTGCCAGCAGCTTAGACAGAACTGGCTACACCTTC.

The V call is TRBV9, the J call TRBJ2-6, with 8 bases fitting TRBD1. Germline trimming cut 3 bases from V and 7 bases from J; bases unmatched to any gene: 9. The CDR3 is 16 residues long. CDR1 is SGDLS and CDR2 is YYNGEE in the germline V gene. The CDR3 DNA sequence: TGTGCCAGCAGCGACCGACAGGGGTTCGGAGCCAACGTCCTGACTTTC. It is translated as CASSDRQGFGANVLTF. Drawing the rest from reference TRBV9 and TRBJ2-6, the complete variable domain is DSGVTQTPKHLITATGQRVTLRCSPRSGDLSVYWYQQSLDQGLQFLIQYYNGEERAKGNILERFSAQQFPDLHSELNLSSLELGDSALYFCASSDRQGFGANVLTFGAGSRLTVL.

Only a few counts were recorded for this clone. The chain couples TRBV5-1 to TRBJ2-3; 8 nucleotides match TRBD2. The V and J ends lost 4 bases and 3 bases, in that order; junction bases with no gene match: 4. Germline-derived CDR1 and CDR2 are SGHRS and YFSETQ. The CDR3 has 14 amino acids. This CDR3 reads CASSQGLVTDTQYF. CDR3 in DNA: TGCGCCAGCAGCCAGGGACTAGTAACAGATACGCAGTATTTT.

The rearrangement links TRBV5-4 to TRBJ2-7, with D possibly being TRBD1 (5 bases). V dropped 4 bases and J dropped 3 bases, with 23 bases sitting between them. This CDR3 has 17 amino acids. Germline assignment: CDR1 SGHNT and CDR2 YYREEE (reference sequence). CDR3 residues: CASSDGRSIQDSYEQYF. CDR3 in DNA: TGTGCCAGCAGCGACGGCCGAAGCATACAGGATAGCTACGAGCAGTACTTC.